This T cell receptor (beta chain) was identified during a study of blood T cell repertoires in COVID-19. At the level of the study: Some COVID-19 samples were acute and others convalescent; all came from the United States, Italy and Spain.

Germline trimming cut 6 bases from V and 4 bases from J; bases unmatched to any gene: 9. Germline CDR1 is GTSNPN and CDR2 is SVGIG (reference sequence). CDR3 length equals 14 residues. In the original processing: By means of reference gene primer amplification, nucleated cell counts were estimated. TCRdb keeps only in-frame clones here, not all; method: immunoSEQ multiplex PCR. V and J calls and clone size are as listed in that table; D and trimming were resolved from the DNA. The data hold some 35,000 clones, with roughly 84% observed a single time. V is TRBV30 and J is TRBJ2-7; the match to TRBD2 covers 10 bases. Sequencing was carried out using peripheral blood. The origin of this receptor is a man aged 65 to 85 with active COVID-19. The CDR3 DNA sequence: TGTGCCTGTACCGGGACTAGCGATTTTTACGAGCAGTACTTC. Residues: CACTGTSDFYEQYF.